The entry below gives a single TCR beta chain sequence along with its context. The sample comes from a study of T cell repertoires in cytomegalovirus infection. This CDR3 is 13 amino acids long. The V gene lost 5 bases and the J gene lost 0 bases, with 7 bases spanning the gap. The germline CDR1 and CDR2 sequences are SGHRS and YFSETQ. TCRdb redid the calling of the reads with MiXCR, one entry per CDR3 protein. The sample has some 240,000 distinct CDR3 sequences; over 15% are singletons. This clonotype was obtained from a human donor in good health (CMV status not recorded). Some clones in this sample may be carry-over from other donors' samples. J is TRBJ2-3 and V is TRBV5-1, with D perhaps TRBD2 (5 bases). Source material: CD8+ T cells from PBMCs. In DNA, the CDR3 is TGCGCCAGCAGTTGGACTAGCACAGATACGCAGTATTTT. This codes for CASSWTSTDTQYF.